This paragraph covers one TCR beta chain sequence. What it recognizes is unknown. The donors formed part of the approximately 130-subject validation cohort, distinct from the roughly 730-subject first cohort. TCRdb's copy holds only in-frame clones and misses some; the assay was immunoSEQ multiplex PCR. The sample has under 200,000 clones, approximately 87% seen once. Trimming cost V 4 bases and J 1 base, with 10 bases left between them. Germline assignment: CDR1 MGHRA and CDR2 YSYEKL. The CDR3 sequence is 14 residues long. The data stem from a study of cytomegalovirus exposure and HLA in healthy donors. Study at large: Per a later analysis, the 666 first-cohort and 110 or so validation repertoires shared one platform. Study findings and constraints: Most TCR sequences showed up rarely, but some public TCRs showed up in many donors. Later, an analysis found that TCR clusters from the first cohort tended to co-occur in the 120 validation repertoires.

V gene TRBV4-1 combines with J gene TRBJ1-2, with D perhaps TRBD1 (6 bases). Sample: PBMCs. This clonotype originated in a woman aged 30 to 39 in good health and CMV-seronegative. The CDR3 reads CASSPGQLNYGYTF. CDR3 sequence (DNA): TGCGCCAGCAGCCCCGGACAGCTTAACTATGGCTACACCTTC.